This entry describes one T cell receptor beta chain. The target antigen is unknown. The source of the sample is a study of cytomegalovirus exposure and HLA in healthy donors. Researchers ran the PCR with 60 Vbeta and 13 Jbeta primers. The data were produced by immunoSEQ multiplex PCR, yet TCRdb's version contains in-frame clones alone and is incomplete. The data contain about 170,000 clones, around 79% of them seen just once; the ten biggest clones take up around 0.97%. Although they were nominally healthy when sampled, donors likely had unrecorded immune exposures. The CDR3 totals 15 residues. V trimming: 0 bases; J trimming: 6 bases; junction bases outside the gene matches: 7. Germline V lookup: CDR1 GTSNPN, CDR2 SVGIG (reference sequence). Study results and limitations: By HLA locus, TCR association rates varied in a later analysis, with DRB1 showing the most and HLA-C the fewest.

The clonotype originates from a woman aged 50 to 60 in good health and CMV-seropositive. This sequence joins TRBV30 and TRBJ1-5, with 8 bases aligning to TRBD1. The sequenced material came from PBMCs. CDR3 nucleotides: TGTGCCTGGAGTGTACAGGGGGTGATGGGTCAGCCCCAGCATTTT. Amino acids: CAWSVQGVMGQPQHF.